This T cell receptor (beta chain) was retrieved from a study of spatial heterogeneity in lung cancer. About the research overall: Samples were donated by 72 untreated early-stage non-small cell lung cancer patients. At a median of approximately 22 months after resection, follow-up PBMC samples were sequenced when available.

V shed 6 bases, J shed 5 bases, and the junction held 8 bases outside the gene matches. Germline V gene lookup returns CDR1 ENHRY and CDR2 SYGVKD. The CDR3 runs to 16 residues. Time point here: blood at routine non-recurrence follow-up after resection. The study sequenced unsorted whole RNA from tumor, nontumor lung or frozen PBMC. TCRdb redid the calling of the 5' RACE reads with MiXCR, one entry per CDR3 protein. The sample consists of about 52,000 distinct CDR3 sequences, 7.4% of them appearing once. The receptor's source is a female donor with early-stage non-small cell lung cancer. Sample: PBMCs, taken at follow-up. The rearrangement joins TRBV10-3 to TRBJ2-5; 14 bases align to TRBD2. The CDR3 nucleotides read TGTGCCATCAGCCGGACTAGCGGGGGGCCGGGGGAGACCCAGTACTTC. Translating gives CAISRTSGGPGETQYF.